This T cell receptor beta chain originates from a study of beta chain features in type 1 diabetes. General observations from the study: Cells that show high TCR expression could be over-represented by cDNA sequencing.

This clone was recorded a few times. Its antigen is as yet unknown. Isolated RNA was reverse transcribed in full, so expressed TCRB transcripts were sequenced. Some clones are missing from TCRdb's copy, which holds only in-frame ones; the method was immunoSEQ multiplex PCR. The table lists more than 150,000 clones, roughly 10% of them singletons. The source of this sequence is a man between 18 and 29 years old in good health. The specimen was central memory CD4+ T cells from blood.

The chain's CDR3 is CASSPGGASETQYF. The CDR3 bases are TGTGCCAGCAGCCCAGGGGGCGCTTCGGAGACCCAGTACTTC. The V gene is TRBV7-2, the J gene TRBJ2-5; 8 nucleotides match TRBD1. The CDR3 consists of 14 residues. Germline trimming cut 5 bases from V and 5 bases from J; bases unmatched to any gene: 7. The germline CDR1 and CDR2 sequences are SGHTA and FQGNSA. The full variable domain, its missing parts supplied by reference TRBV7-2 and TRBJ2-5, is GAGVSQSPSNKVTEKGKDVELRCDPISGHTALYWYRQSLGQGLEFLIYFQGNSAPDKSGLPSDRFSAERTGGSVSTLTIQRTQQEDSAVYLCASSPGGASETQYFGPGTRLLVL.